What follows are 26 T cell receptor beta chains derived from one specimen sequenced in a study of blood T cell repertoires in COVID-19 (dated by TCRdb to the early 2020s). The method behind the library was the immunoSEQ multiplex PCR assay. TCRdb provides this immuneACCESS table in a form limited to in-frame rearrangements. Some clones are lacking; in checked studies, under half of them reflect an unresolved V gene, and why the rest are absent is not known. Present in this sample are 120,000 to 150,000 clones, roughly 84% of which were seen just once. The ten largest account for 5.8% of the sample. Sequenced: PBMCs or T cells enriched from blood (not recorded which). Every receptor here comes from a woman aged 50 to 60 who had been exposed to COVID-19.

The chain combines TRBV5-1 with TRBJ2-5; 9 bases fit TRBD1. With 1 base clipped from V and 2 bases from J, the junction kept 3 bases outside the gene matches. The CDR3 spans 15 residues. The germline gives CDR1 SGHRS, CDR2 YFSETQ. CDR3 in amino acids: CASSLPTGGQETQYF. The CDR3 DNA is TGCGCCAGCAGCTTGCCGACAGGGGGTCAAGAGACCCAGTACTTC.

The chain has TRBV5-1 and TRBJ1-6; a weak D match, TRBD1 (5 bases). The CDR3 is 15 residues long. V shed 0 bases and J shed 7 bases, with 11 bases lying between them. Germline V gene sequence: CDR1 SGHRS, CDR2 YFSETQ. The CDR3 nucleotides read TGCGCCAGCAGCTTGGACGGACACCAAAATTCACCCCTCCACTTT. Translation: CASSLDGHQNSPLHF. The variable domain in full, with the rest retrieved from reference TRBV5-1 and TRBJ1-6, is KAGVTQTPRYLIKTRGQQVTLSCSPISGHRSVSWYQQTPGQGLQFLFEYFSETQRNKGNFPGRFSGRQFSNSRSEMNVSTLELGDSALYLCASSLDGHQNSPLHFGNGTRLTVT.

The rearrangement links TRBV14 to TRBJ1-5; 9 bases align to TRBD1. With V trimmed by 1 base and J by 5 bases, 3 bases remained unmatched. In germline, CDR1 is SGHDN, CDR2 FVKESK. The CDR3 spans 15 residues. DNA of the CDR3: TGTGCCAGCAGCCAAGGGGACAGGGATGATCAGCCCCAGCATTTT. Amino acids: CASSQGDRDDQPQHF.

V gene TRBV3-1 (or the pseudogene TRBV3-2) combines with J gene TRBJ1-3, with D uncertain. This CDR3 comprises 16 residues. V was pared by 4 bases and J by 4 bases, with 17 bases between. Germline V CDR1 and CDR2: LGHDT, YNNKEL (reference sequence). This chain's CDR3 is CASSPDTRESGNTIYF. In DNA form, the CDR3 reads TGTGCCAGCAGCCCAGACACGAGGGAGTCCGGAAACACCATATATTTT.

This clone was observed a few times. The rearrangement links TRBV9 to TRBJ1-3; a weak D match, TRBD1 (5 bases). V gave up 3 bases and J gave up 2 bases, with 9 bases separating them. This CDR3 has 14 amino acids. The germline CDR1 and CDR2 sequences are SGDLS and YYNGEE. CDR3 sequence (DNA): TGTGCCAGCAGCGCGGGGGGGGCTGGAAACACCATATATTTT. It is translated as CASSAGGAGNTIYF.

This chain joins TRBV6-1 and TRBJ1-1; weak D call: TRBD1 (6 bases). Trimming pared 2 bases from V and 3 bases from J, leaving 13 bases between. The CDR3 has 15 amino acids. The germline CDR1 and CDR2 sequences are MNHNS and SASEGT. The CDR3 DNA reads TGTGCCAGCAGTGAATCTACAGGGTTGGACACTGAAGCTTTCTTT. Its translation is CASSESTGLDTEAFF.

The chain recombines TRBV5-5 with TRBJ1-6; 8 bases line up with TRBD1. The CDR3 spans 15 residues. Germline V CDR1 and CDR2: SGHKS, YYEKEE (reference sequence). V shed 4 bases, J shed 11 bases, and the junction held 11 bases outside the gene matches. The CDR3, as DNA: TGTGCCAGCAGCCCTCGACAGGGGACCTCTCCACCCCTCCACTTT. Translating gives CASSPRQGTSPPLHF.

This clone was detected only once. CDR3 sequence (DNA): TGTGCCAGCAGTGAAGTGGGGACAGTTCAACGGAGCTACACCTTC. Translating it yields CASSEVGTVQRSYTF. The chain carries TRBV6-1 and TRBJ1-2, with 7 bases lining up with TRBD1. V lost 1 base and J lost 9; bases outside the gene matches: 11. In germline, CDR1 is MNHNS, CDR2 SASEGT. CDR3 length equals 15 residues.

The chain recombines TRBV7-6 with TRBJ2-1, with 7 bases lining up with TRBD1. The V and J ends lost 2 bases and 3 bases, in that order; junction bases with no gene match: 1. In germline, CDR1 is SGHVS, CDR2 FNYEAQ. This CDR3 is 14 amino acids long. CDR3 protein: CASSLSGGYNEQFF. As DNA, the CDR3 is TGTGCCAGCAGCTTATCAGGGGGCTACAATGAGCAGTTCTTC. Full variable domain (missing parts from reference TRBV7-6 and TRBJ2-1): GAGVSQSPRYKVTKRGQDVALRCDPISGHVSLYWYRQALGQGPEFLTYFNYEAQQDKSGLPNDRFSAERPEGSISTLTIQRTEQRDSAMYRCASSLSGGYNEQFFGPGTRLTVL.

This clone was seen a few times. The J gene is TRBJ1-6, the V gene TRBV10-3, with D possibly TRBD1 on 5 matching bases. The V end was cut by 2 bases, the J end by 5 bases, with 7 bases between. This CDR3 is 14 amino acids long. Germline V CDR1 and CDR2: ENHRY, SYGVKD. The CDR3 sequence: CAISEDSNNSPLHF. Written as DNA, the CDR3 is TGTGCCATCAGTGAGGACAGTAATAATTCACCCCTCCACTTT.

This clone was seen a handful of times. V usage is TRBV7-8 and J usage is TRBJ2-3; TRBD2 aligns across 7 bases. The V and J ends lost 3 bases and 3 bases, in that order; junction bases with no gene match: 6. The germline CDR1 and CDR2 sequences are SGHVS and FQNEAQ. The CDR3 extends over 15 amino acids. The chain's CDR3 is CASSFPGLPTDTQYF. CDR3 DNA: TGTGCCAGCAGCTTCCCGGGACTACCAACAGATACGCAGTATTTT.

The rearrangement links TRBV7-3 to TRBJ2-5, with TRBD2 as a possible D gene (7 bases). Germline loops: CDR1 SGHTA, CDR2 FQGTGA. Trimming removed 3 bases from V and 2 bases from J, with 13 bases in between. The CDR3 is 15 amino acids. The CDR3 DNA reads as TGTGCCAGCAGCTTGCGGGGGCGTAAGCAAGAGACCCAGTACTTC. As protein: CASSLRGRKQETQYF.

V usage is TRBV10-1 and J usage is TRBJ2-7; tentatively, D is TRBD2 (5 bases). Trimming cost V 5 bases and J 1 base, with 6 bases left between them. The CDR3 is 12 amino acids. The germline V gene encodes CDR1 WNHNN and CDR2 SYGVQD (reference sequence). The DNA for the CDR3 is TGCGCCAGCAGTACGGGGTCCTACGAGCAGTACTTC. This gives the protein CASSTGSYEQYF.

The rearrangement links TRBV5-6 to TRBJ2-1; TRBD2 agrees at 10 bases. Germline V gene sequence: CDR1 SGHDT, CDR2 YYEEEE. V lost 2 bases to trimming and J lost 3 bases; unmatched junction nucleotides: 5. The CDR3 covers 16 residues. The CDR3 nucleotides are TGTGCCAGCAGCTTCCAAGCGGGAGGGTTCTACAATGAGCAGTTCTTC. Encoded protein: CASSFQAGGFYNEQFF.

This chain joins TRBV7-2 and TRBJ1-1; 7 nucleotides align to TRBD1. Trimming removed 7 bases from V and 2 bases from J; junction bases left unmatched: 7. Germline V CDR1 and CDR2: SGHTA, FQGNSA. The CDR3 contains 14 residues. CDR3: CASNTQGGNTEAFF. DNA of the CDR3: TGTGCCAGCAACACCCAGGGGGGCAACACTGAAGCTTTCTTT.

The chain uses TRBV5-1 and TRBJ1-2; 9 bases match TRBD1. The J segment lost 4 bases and the V segment lost 3 bases, leaving 4 bases of the junction unmatched. The CDR3 totals 14 residues. Germline V gene lookup returns CDR1 SGHRS and CDR2 YFSETQ. Written as DNA, the CDR3 is TGCGCCAGCAGCTCCGGACAGGGGAGCTATGGCTACACCTTC. As protein: CASSSGQGSYGYTF.

The chain employs TRBV15 and TRBJ1-2, with 9 bases identical to TRBD1. V shed 0 bases and J 4 bases; nucleotides not matched to a gene: 6. The germline gives CDR1 LNHNV, CDR2 YYDKDF (reference sequence). This CDR3 comprises 16 residues. The CDR3 nucleotides read TGTGCCACCAGCAGAGATCTCGGGACAGGGAGCTATGGCTACACCTTC. This sequence encodes CATSRDLGTGSYGYTF.

The V gene is TRBV7-2, the J gene TRBJ1-1; perhaps TRBD1 as D (6 bases). V was clipped by 5 bases and J by 4 bases, with 14 bases between them. CDR1 and CDR2 from the germline V gene are SGHTA and FQGNSA. This CDR3 is built from 14 residues. CDR3 residues: CASSATVGGTEAFF. CDR3 nucleotide sequence: TGTGCCAGCAGCGCCACCGTAGGGGGCACTGAAGCTTTCTTT.

The chain links TRBV10-3 to TRBJ2-5, with 9 nucleotides matching TRBD2. Per germline, CDR1 ENHRY and CDR2 SYGVKD. The CDR3 has 16 residues. V trimming: 3 bases; J trimming: 1 base; junction bases outside the gene matches: 6. CDR3 in amino acids: CAISDSRLAVQETQYF. The CDR3 DNA is TGTGCCATCAGTGATAGCCGACTAGCGGTCCAAGAGACCCAGTACTTC.

The chain uses TRBV9 and TRBJ2-1; D unresolved. Germline V gene sequence: CDR1 SGDLS, CDR2 YYNGEE. This CDR3 has 14 amino acids. Trimming shortened V by 0 bases and J by 4 bases, and 8 bases separated the two germline ends. The CDR3 protein is CASSVAPGYNEQFF. DNA of the CDR3: TGTGCCAGCAGCGTAGCCCCAGGATACAATGAGCAGTTCTTC.

In nucleotides, the CDR3 is TGCGCCAGCAGCGGGGCCTGGGGGGTCCCCAACGAGCAGTACTTC. As protein: CASSGAWGVPNEQYF. The chain links TRBV5-1 to TRBJ2-7; maybe TRBD2 (6 bases). CDR1 and CDR2 (germline): SGHRS, YFSETQ. V shed 4 bases and J shed 5 bases, with 19 bases lying between them. The CDR3 is 15 amino acids.

The chain is built from TRBV5-8 and TRBJ2-1; no firm D call. The ends were cut back, 3 bases at V and 0 bases at J, with 10 bases in the middle. Per the germline V gene, CDR1 is SGHTS and CDR2 is YDEGEE. This CDR3 contains 15 residues. The CDR3 loop reads CASSSSGSSYNEQFF. CDR3 coding DNA: TGTGCCAGCAGCTCGTCAGGAAGCTCCTACAATGAGCAGTTCTTC. The complete variable domain, with remaining parts taken from reference TRBV5-8 and TRBJ2-1, reads EAGVTQSPTHLIKTRGQQATLRCSPISGHTSVYWYQQALGLGLQFLLWYDEGEERNRGNFPPRFSGRQFPNYSSELNVNALELEDSALYLCASSSSGSSYNEQFFGPGTRLTVL.

The V call is TRBV27, the J call TRBJ1-5; TRBD1 matches at 9 bases. CDR1 and CDR2 (germline): MNHEY, SMNVEV (reference sequence). The CDR3 consists of 17 residues. The V segment lost 6 bases and the J segment 1 base; nucleotides outside the gene matches: 10. CDR3 sequence: CASRGQGGLESNQPQHF. The CDR3 nucleotides are TGTGCCAGCAGGGGACAGGGAGGTCTTGAAAGCAATCAGCCCCAGCATTTT.

This clone has a single count. V and J are TRBV11-2 and TRBJ2-2; D possibly corresponds to TRBD2 (6 bases). The CDR3 has 15 amino acids. V was pared by 4 bases and J by 11 bases, with 20 bases between. The germline V gene has CDR1 SGHAT and CDR2 FQNNGV. The CDR3 region has the DNA TGTGCCAGCAGCTCGGGCCTGACTAGGGTGGGAGAGCTGTTTTTT. Translating it yields CASSSGLTRVGELFF.

This clone appeared once. The chain recombines TRBV11-2 with TRBJ2-7; 10 nucleotides align to TRBD1. The CDR3 loop spans 16 amino acids. Germline lookup yields CDR1 SGHAT and CDR2 FQNNGV. J gave up 4 bases and V 4 bases, and 10 bases lay outside the gene matches. The CDR3 loop reads CASSSYGQGGRYEQYF. CDR3 DNA: TGTGCCAGCAGCTCTTACGGACAGGGGGGTCGATACGAGCAGTACTTC. Full variable domain (missing parts from reference TRBV11-2 and TRBJ2-7): EAGVAQSPRYKIIEKRQSVAFWCNPISGHATLYWYQQILGQGPKLLIQFQNNGVVDDSQLPKDRFSAERLKGVDSTLKIQPAKLEDSAVYLCASSSYGQGGRYEQYFGPGTRLTVT.

The CDR3 DNA follows: TGTGCCAGCAGTCCCCTAGCGGGACCCTCCTACGAGCAGTACTTC. Protein: CASSPLAGPSYEQYF. The V and J genes are TRBV7-2 and TRBJ2-7, with 9 bases lining up with TRBD2. The ends lost 6 bases at V and 0 bases at J; junction bases unmatched: 6. Germline V gene data show CDR1 as SGHTA and CDR2 as FQGNSA. This CDR3 spans 15 amino acids.